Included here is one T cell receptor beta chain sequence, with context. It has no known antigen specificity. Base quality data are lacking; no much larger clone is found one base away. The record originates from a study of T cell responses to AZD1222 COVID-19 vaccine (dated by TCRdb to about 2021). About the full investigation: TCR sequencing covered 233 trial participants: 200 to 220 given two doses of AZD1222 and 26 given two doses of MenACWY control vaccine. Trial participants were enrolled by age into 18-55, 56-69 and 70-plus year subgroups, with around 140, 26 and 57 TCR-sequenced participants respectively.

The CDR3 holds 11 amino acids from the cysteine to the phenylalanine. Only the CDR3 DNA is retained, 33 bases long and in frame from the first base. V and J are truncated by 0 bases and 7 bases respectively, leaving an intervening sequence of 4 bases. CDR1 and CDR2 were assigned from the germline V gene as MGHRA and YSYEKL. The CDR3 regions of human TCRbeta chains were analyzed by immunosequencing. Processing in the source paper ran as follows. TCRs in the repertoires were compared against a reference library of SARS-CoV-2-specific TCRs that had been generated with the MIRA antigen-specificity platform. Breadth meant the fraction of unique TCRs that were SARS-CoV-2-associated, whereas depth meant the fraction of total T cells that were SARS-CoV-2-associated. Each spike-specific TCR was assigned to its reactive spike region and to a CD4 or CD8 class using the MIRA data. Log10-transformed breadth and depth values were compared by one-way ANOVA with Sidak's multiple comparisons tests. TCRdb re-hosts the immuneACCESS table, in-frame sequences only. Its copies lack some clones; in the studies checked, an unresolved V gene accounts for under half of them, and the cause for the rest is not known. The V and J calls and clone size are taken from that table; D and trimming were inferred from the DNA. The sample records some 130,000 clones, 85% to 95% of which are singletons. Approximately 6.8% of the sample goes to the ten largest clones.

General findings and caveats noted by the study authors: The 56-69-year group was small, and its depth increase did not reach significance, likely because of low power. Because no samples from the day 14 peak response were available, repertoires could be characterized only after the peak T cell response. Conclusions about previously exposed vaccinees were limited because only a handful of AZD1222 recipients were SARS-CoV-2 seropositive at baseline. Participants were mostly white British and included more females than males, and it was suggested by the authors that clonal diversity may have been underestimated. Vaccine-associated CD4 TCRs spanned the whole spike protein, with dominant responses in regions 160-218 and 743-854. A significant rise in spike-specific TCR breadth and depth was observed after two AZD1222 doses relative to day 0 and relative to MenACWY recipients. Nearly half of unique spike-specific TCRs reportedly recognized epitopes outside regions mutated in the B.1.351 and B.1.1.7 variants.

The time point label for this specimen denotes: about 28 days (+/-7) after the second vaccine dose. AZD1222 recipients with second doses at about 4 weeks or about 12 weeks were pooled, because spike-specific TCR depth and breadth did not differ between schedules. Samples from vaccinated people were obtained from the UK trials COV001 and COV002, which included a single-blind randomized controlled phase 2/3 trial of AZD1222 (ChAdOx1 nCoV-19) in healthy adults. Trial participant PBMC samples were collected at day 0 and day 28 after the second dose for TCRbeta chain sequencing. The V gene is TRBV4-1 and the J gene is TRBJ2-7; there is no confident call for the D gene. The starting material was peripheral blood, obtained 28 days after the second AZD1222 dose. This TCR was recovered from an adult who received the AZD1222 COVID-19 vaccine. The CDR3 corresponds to CASSQDKEQYF. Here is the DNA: TGCGCCAGCAGCCAAGATAAGGAGCAGTACTTC.